Below are 16 T cell receptor beta chains sequenced from a single sample in a study of cytomegalovirus exposure and HLA in healthy donors. 13 Jbeta primers and 60 Vbeta primers were used for the PCR. TCRdb's table, derived via immunoSEQ multiplex PCR, lists solely in-frame clones and lacks some. The sample lists tens of thousands of clones, approximately 79% occurring once. Material for sequencing was PBMCs. The receptors come from a woman under 30 in good health and CMV-seropositive.

This chain joins TRBV18 and TRBJ1-5; 8 nucleotides line up with TRBD1. V lost 1 base and J lost 0; bases outside the gene matches: 5. CDR1 is KGHSH and CDR2 is LQKENI in the germline V gene. The length of the CDR3 is 17 residues. The CDR3 DNA is TGTGCCAGCTCACCACTTCAGGGGGCGAATAGCAATCAGCCCCAGCATTTT. Amino acid sequence: CASSPLQGANSNQPQHF.

Here the CDR3 reads CASSPTGLLQETQYF. CDR3 nucleotide sequence: TGTGCCAGCTCACCAACGGGACTTCTTCAAGAGACCCAGTACTTC. The V gene is TRBV18, the J gene TRBJ2-5; D possibly corresponds to TRBD2 (6 bases). Trimming stripped 2 bases from V and 2 bases from J, with 12 bases between. CDR1 KGHSH and CDR2 LQKENI come from the germline V gene. The CDR3 contains 15 residues.

This clone was counted only a few times. The rearrangement joins TRBV15 to TRBJ1-1, with 7 bases aligning to TRBD1. The CDR3 is 14 residues long. V lost 2 bases, J lost 5 bases, and 5 bases stayed unmatched. Germline V lookup: CDR1 LNHNV, CDR2 YYDKDF (reference sequence). The CDR3 nucleotides are TGTGCCACCAGCAGAATGCCACAGGGGACTGAAGCTTTCTTT. Amino acids: CATSRMPQGTEAFF.

CDR3 in DNA: TGCGCCAGCAGCCAAACCTTGACTAGCGGGGGGGCCAGGACCAAAAACATTCAGTACTTC. Translation gives CASSQTLTSGGARTKNIQYF. V usage is TRBV4-3 and J usage is TRBJ2-4; 14 bases line up with TRBD2. CDR1 is LGHNA, CDR2 YSLEER, per germline. V lost 2 bases and J lost 2; bases outside the gene matches: 11. There are 20 residues in the CDR3.

The chain links TRBV7-2 to TRBJ2-6, with a possible D match to TRBD2 (6 bases). V lost 11 bases and J 0 bases, leaving 14 bases between the germline ends. Germline V gene lookup returns CDR1 SGHTA and CDR2 FQGNSA. The CDR3 has 15 amino acids. In DNA, the CDR3 is TGTGCCGCTGGCGGGAAACGCTCTGGGGCCAACGTCCTGACTTTC. Translating it yields CAAGGKRSGANVLTF.

V and J are TRBV5-4 and TRBJ2-5; TRBD2 matches 12 bases. Germline V lookup: CDR1 SGHNT, CDR2 YYREEE (reference sequence). The CDR3 totals 15 residues. J lost 7 bases, V lost 0 bases, and 4 bases had no gene match. Written as DNA, the CDR3 is TGTGCCAGCAGCTTGGGGGCTAGCGGGGGGGGGACCCAGTACTTC. Its translation is CASSLGASGGGTQYF.

CDR3 DNA sequence: TGTGCCACCAGCAGAGTAGCGGGAGGGCCTGGTGAGCAGTTCTTC. As protein: CATSRVAGGPGEQFF. This chain uses TRBV15 with TRBJ2-1; 11 nucleotides align to TRBD2. This CDR3 is built from 15 residues. The germline CDR1 and CDR2 sequences are LNHNV and YYDKDF (reference sequence). The ends lost 1 base at V and 9 bases at J; junction bases unmatched: 5.

The chain couples TRBV13 to TRBJ2-7, with D tentatively TRBD2 (5 bases). V was shortened by 3 bases and J by 5 bases, with 14 bases between the two germline ends. The V gene's germline CDR1 is PRHDT and CDR2 FYEKMQ (reference sequence). The CDR3 is 14 residues long. The CDR3 loop is CASSLFPEGNEQYF. The CDR3 DNA is TGTGCCAGCAGCTTGTTCCCAGAGGGCAACGAGCAGTACTTC.

The chain is built from TRBV20-1 and TRBJ2-5; possibly TRBD2 for D (5 bases). Germline V gives CDR1 DFQATT, CDR2 SNEGSKA (reference sequence). V was shortened by 5 bases and J by 7 bases, with 8 bases between the two germline ends. This CDR3 has 10 residues. CDR3 loop: CSASRGTQYF. In DNA, the CDR3 is TGCAGTGCTTCTCGGGGGACCCAGTACTTC.

The CDR3 region is CASSFPGYEQYF. The CDR3 nucleotides read TGCGCCAGCAGCTTCCCAGGCTACGAGCAGTACTTC. This sequence joins TRBV5-1 and TRBJ2-7; D ambiguous. The CDR3 runs 12 residues. Per germline, CDR1 SGHRS and CDR2 YFSETQ. The V end was cut by 2 bases, the J end by 3 bases, with 6 bases between.

The chain employs TRBV30 and TRBJ2-3; a weak D match, TRBD2 (5 bases). V was cut by 4 bases and J by 0 bases, with 11 bases left in between. This CDR3 is built from 14 residues. Germline assignment: CDR1 GTSNPN and CDR2 SVGIG (reference sequence). The CDR3: CAWNSGYSTDTQYF. In DNA form, the CDR3 reads TGTGCCTGGAATTCGGGATACAGCACAGATACGCAGTATTTT.

V and J are TRBV19 and TRBJ2-2; the D is unclear. The CDR3 has 11 residues. Germline lookup yields CDR1 LNHDA and CDR2 SQIVND (reference sequence). Trimming left V 7 bases short and J 9 bases short, with 9 bases between. The CDR3 protein is CASMRWRELFF. For the CDR3, the DNA is TGTGCCAGTATGCGGTGGCGGGAGCTGTTTTTT.

The chain is built from TRBV4-1 and TRBJ1-4; TRBD1 matches 7 bases. With 4 bases clipped from V and 5 bases from J, the junction kept 7 bases outside the gene matches. The CDR3 runs to 15 residues. CDR1 and CDR2 from the germline V gene are MGHRA and YSYEKL. The CDR3 DNA sequence: TGCGCCAGCAGCCCCGAGGGACAGTCAAATGAAAAACTGTTTTTT. Its translation: CASSPEGQSNEKLFF.

This chain uses TRBV7-2 with TRBJ2-3; possible D gene TRBD1, 5 bases. The CDR3 consists of 15 residues. Trimming took 1 base from V and 0 from J, leaving 8 bases between them. The germline gives CDR1 SGHTA, CDR2 FQGNSA. The CDR3 spells CASSLVQGSTDTQYF. CDR3 sequence (DNA): TGTGCCAGCAGCTTAGTTCAGGGAAGCACAGATACGCAGTATTTT. The full variable domain, its missing parts supplied by reference TRBV7-2 and TRBJ2-3, is GAGVSQSPSNKVTEKGKDVELRCDPISGHTALYWYRQSLGQGLEFLIYFQGNSAPDKSGLPSDRFSAERTGGSVSTLTIQRTQQEDSAVYLCASSLVQGSTDTQYFGPGTRLTVL.

The rearrangement joins TRBV11-3 to TRBJ2-5; the D gene is possibly TRBD1 (5 bases). With 4 bases removed from V and 6 bases from J, the gap between germline ends came to 12 bases. There are 13 residues in the CDR3. In germline, CDR1 is SGHNT, CDR2 YENEEA. CDR3 sequence reads: CASSSPGYKTQYF. CDR3 nucleotides: TGTGCCAGCAGCTCCCCAGGGTACAAGACCCAGTACTTC. Full variable domain (missing parts from reference TRBV11-3 and TRBJ2-5): EAGVVQSPRYKIIEKKQPVAFWCNPISGHNTLYWYLQNLGQGPELLIRYENEEAVDDSQLPKDRFSAERLKGVDSTLKIQPAELGDSAVYLCASSSPGYKTQYFGPGTRLLVL.

The count of this clone is one. The chain is built from TRBV7-2 and TRBJ2-3, with TRBD2 identical over 11 bases. The germline V gene encodes CDR1 SGHTA and CDR2 FQGNSA. V trimming: 0 bases; J trimming: 1 base; junction bases outside the gene matches: 12. The CDR3 is made up of 20 amino acids. The CDR3 sequence: CASSLARGSGRGFGTDTQYF. Here the CDR3 DNA reads TGTGCCAGCAGCTTAGCGCGAGGTAGCGGGAGGGGGTTCGGCACAGATACGCAGTATTTT.